The T cell receptor beta chain under discussion was sequenced for a study of T-cell memory formation after mild COVID-19. General study results and limits: The main location of contracting CD4+ clones was CM and EM, and that of contracting CD8+ clones was EMRA. Later expanders leaned CD4+, whereas day 15 to 85 contracting clones were balanced CD4/CD8.

TCRdb reprocessed the 5' RACE reads via MiXCR and lists one record per CDR3 protein. Altogether about 140,000 distinct CDR3 sequences are present, 11% to 15% being singletons, with the ten largest covering about 29%. This clonotype has only a few counts. As yet, its antigen is unknown. Sequencing was performed on PBMCs or a T cell subset sorted from them (not recorded which). This receptor was taken from an adult woman who had mild COVID-19 (a few samples of this study predate the infection). Cell type and time point are not known.

The CDR3 DNA reads as TGTGCCAGCAGCCCTAGCGGGCTCCAAGAGACCCAGTACTTC. Its translation: CASSPSGLQETQYF. This rearrangement joins TRBV12-3 or TRBV12-4 to TRBJ2-5; 8 nucleotides match TRBD2. The ends lost 6 bases at V and 1 base at J; junction bases unmatched: 4. CDR3 length: 14 amino acids.